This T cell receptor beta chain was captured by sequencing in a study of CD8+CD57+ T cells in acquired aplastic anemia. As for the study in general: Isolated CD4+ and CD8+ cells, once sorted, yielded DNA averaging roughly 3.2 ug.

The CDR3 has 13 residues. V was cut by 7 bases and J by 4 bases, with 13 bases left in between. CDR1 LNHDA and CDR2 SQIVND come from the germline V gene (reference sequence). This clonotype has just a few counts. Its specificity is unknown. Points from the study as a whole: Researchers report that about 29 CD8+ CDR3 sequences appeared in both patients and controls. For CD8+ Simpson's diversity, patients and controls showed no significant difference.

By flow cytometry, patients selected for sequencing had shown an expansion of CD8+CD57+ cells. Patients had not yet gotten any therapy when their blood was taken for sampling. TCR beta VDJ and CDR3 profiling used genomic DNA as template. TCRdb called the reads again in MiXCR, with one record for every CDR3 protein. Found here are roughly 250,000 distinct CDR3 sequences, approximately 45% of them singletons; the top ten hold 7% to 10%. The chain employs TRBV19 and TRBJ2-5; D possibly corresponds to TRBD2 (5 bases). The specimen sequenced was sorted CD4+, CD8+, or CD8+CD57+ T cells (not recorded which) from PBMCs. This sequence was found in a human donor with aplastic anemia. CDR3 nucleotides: TGTGCCAGTATGAGGGCTCCGGGAGAGACCCAGTACTTC. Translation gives CASMRAPGETQYF.